This TCR beta chain was captured in a study of blood T cell repertoires in COVID-19. Background on the study: T cells, B-cell-depleted T cells, or PBMCs provided the cDNA or gDNA that served as material.

As originally analysed: Reference gene primers were amplified, and this amplification served to estimate nucleated cell counts. The protocol was immunoSEQ multiplex PCR, while the TCRdb copy is restricted to in-frame clones and leaves out a portion. Clone size and the V and J calls come from that table; the DNA yielded D and trimming. The sample has approximately 270,000 clones; roughly 86% are singletons. The specimen sequenced was peripheral blood. This clonotype was sampled from a man aged 35 to 55 with active or convalescent COVID-19.

DNA for the CDR3: TGCGCCAGCAGCTTTGACAGTTACGAGCAGTACTTC. Translation: CASSFDSYEQYF. The chain uses TRBV5-1 and TRBJ2-7; possible D gene TRBD1, 5 bases. The CDR3 runs 12 residues. Germline loops: CDR1 SGHRS, CDR2 YFSETQ. Trimming cost V 2 bases and J 4 bases, with 7 bases left between them.